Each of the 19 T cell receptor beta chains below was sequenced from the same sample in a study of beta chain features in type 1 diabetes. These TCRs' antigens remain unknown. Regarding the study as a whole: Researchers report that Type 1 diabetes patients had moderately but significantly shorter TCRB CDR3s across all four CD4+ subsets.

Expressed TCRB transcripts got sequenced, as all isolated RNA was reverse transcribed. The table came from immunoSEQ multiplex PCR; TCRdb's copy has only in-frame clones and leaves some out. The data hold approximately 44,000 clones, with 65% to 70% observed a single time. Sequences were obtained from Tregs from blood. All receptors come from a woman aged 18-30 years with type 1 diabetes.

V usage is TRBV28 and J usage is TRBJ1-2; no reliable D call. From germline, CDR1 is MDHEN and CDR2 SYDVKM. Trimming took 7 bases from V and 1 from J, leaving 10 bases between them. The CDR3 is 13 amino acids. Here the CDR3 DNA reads TGTGCCAGCACCACGGTAAATAACTATGGCTACACCTTC. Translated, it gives CASTTVNNYGYTF.

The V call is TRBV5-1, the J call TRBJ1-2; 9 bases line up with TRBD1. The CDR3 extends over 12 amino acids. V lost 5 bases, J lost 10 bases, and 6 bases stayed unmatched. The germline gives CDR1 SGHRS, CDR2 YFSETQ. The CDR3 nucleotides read TGCGCCAGCAGTTATGGACAGGGGCCCTACACCTTC. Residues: CASSYGQGPYTF.

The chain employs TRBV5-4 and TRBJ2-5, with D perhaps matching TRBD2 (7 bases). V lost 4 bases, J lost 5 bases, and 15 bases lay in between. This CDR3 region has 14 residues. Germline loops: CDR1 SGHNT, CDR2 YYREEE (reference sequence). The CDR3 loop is CASSLRGLKETQYF. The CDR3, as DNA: TGTGCCAGCAGCCTGCGGGGGCTGAAGGAGACCCAGTACTTC. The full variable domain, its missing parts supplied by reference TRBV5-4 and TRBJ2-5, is ETGVTQSPTHLIKTRGQQVTLRCSSQSGHNTVSWYQQALGQGPQFIFQYYREEENGRGNFPPRFSGLQFPNYSSELNVNALELDDSALYLCASSLRGLKETQYFGPGTRLLVL.

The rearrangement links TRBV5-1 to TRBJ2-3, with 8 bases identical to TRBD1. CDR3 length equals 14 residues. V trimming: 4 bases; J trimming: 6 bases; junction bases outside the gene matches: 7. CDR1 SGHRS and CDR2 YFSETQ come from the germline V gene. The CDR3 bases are TGCGCCAGCAGCCTAGGACAGGGAGTGGATACGCAGTATTTT. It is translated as CASSLGQGVDTQYF. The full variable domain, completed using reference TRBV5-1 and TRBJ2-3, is KAGVTQTPRYLIKTRGQQVTLSCSPISGHRSVSWYQQTPGQGLQFLFEYFSETQRNKGNFPGRFSGRQFSNSRSEMNVSTLELGDSALYLCASSLGQGVDTQYFGPGTRLTVL.

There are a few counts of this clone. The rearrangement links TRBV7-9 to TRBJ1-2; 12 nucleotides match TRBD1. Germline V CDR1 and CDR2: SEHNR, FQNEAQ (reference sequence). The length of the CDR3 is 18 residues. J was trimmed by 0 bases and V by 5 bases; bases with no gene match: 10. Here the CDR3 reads CASSHTGGTGGPNYGYTF. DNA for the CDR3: TGTGCCAGCAGCCACACCGGAGGGACAGGGGGCCCTAACTATGGCTACACCTTC.

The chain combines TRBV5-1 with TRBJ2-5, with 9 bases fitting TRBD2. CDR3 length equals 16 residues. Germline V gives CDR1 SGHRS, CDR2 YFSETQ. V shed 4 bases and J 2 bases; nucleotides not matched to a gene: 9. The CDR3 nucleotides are TGCGCCAGCAGCCATGCCCGCGGGAGGGATCAAGAGACCCAGTACTTC. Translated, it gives CASSHARGRDQETQYF.

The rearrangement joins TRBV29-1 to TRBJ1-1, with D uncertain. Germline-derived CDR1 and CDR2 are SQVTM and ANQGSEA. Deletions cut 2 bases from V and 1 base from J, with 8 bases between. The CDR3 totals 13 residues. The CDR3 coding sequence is TGCAGCGTTGAAAGGCAGGAGAACACTGAAGCTTTCTTT. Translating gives CSVERQENTEAFF.

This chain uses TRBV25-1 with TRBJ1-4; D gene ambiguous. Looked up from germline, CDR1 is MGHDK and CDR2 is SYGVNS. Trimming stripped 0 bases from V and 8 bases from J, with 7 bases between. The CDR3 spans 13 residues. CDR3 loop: CASSEYNEEKLFF. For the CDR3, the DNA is TGTGCCAGCAGTGAATATAACGAGGAAAAACTGTTTTTT.

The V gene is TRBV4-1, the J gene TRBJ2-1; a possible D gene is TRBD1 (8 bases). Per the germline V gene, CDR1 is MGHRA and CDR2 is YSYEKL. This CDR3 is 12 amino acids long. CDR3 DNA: TGCGCAGTTCGGACAGGGAGGGTTGAGCAGTTCTTC. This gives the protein CAVRTGRVEQFF.

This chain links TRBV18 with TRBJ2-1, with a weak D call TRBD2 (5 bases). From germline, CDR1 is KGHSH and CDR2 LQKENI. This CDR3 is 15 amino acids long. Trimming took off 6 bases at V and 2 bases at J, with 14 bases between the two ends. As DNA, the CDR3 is TGTGCCAGCTCCCACGGTAGCGCCACCTACAATGAGCAGTTCTTC. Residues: CASSHGSATYNEQFF. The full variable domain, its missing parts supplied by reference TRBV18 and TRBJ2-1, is NAGVMQNPRHLVRRRGQEARLRCSPMKGHSHVYWYRQLPEEGLKFMVYLQKENIIDESGMPKERFSAEFPKEGPSILRIQQVVRGDSAAYFCASSHGSATYNEQFFGPGTRLTVL.

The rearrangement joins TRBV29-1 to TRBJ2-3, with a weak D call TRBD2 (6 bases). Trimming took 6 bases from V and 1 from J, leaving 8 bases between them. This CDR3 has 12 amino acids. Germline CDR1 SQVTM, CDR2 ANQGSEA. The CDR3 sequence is CSVGGGTDTQYF. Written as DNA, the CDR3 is TGCAGCGTGGGGGGAGGCACAGATACGCAGTATTTT.

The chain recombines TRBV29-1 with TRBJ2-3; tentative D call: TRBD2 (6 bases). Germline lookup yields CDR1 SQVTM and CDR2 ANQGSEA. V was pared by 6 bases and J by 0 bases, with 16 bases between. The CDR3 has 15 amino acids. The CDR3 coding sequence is TGCAGCGTGGGGTCTAGCGTGTGGAGCACAGATACGCAGTATTTT. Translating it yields CSVGSSVWSTDTQYF.

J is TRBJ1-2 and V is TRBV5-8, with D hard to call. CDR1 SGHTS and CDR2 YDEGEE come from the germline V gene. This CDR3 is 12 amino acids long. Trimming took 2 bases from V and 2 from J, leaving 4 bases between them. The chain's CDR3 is CASSFQNYGYTF. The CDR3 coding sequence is TGTGCCAGCAGCTTCCAGAACTATGGCTACACCTTC.

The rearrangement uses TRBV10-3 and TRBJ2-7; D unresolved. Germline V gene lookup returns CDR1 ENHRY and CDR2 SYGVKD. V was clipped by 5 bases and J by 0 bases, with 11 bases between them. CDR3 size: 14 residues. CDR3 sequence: CAISPAPSSYEQYF. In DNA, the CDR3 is TGTGCCATCAGTCCAGCGCCGAGCTCCTACGAGCAGTACTTC.

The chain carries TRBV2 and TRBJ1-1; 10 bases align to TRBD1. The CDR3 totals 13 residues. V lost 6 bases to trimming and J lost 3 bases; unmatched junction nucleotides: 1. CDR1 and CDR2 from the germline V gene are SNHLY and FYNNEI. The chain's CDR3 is CASRGQGHTEAFF. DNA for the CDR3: TGTGCCAGCAGGGGACAGGGGCACACTGAAGCTTTCTTT.

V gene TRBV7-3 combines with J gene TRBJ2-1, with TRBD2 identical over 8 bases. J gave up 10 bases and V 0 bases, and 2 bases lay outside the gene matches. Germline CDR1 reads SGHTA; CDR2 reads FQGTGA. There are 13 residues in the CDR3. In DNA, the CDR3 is TGTGCCAGCAGCTTAACCCGGGAGGGAGAGCAGTTCTTC. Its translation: CASSLTREGEQFF.

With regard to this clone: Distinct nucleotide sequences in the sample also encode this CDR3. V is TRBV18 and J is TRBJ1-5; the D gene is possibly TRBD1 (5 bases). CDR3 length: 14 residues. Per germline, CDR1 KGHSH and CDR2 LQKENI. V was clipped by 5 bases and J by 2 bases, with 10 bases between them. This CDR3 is CASSGQGGNQPQHF. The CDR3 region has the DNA TGTGCCAGCTCAGGGCAGGGCGGCAATCAGCCCCAGCATTTT.

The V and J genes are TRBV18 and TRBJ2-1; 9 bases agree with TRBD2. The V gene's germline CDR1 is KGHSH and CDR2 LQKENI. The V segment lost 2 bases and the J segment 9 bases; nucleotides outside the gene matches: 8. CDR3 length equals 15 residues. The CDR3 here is CASSPLPTSGAEQFF. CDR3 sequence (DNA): TGTGCCAGCTCACCATTACCGACTAGCGGCGCTGAGCAGTTCTTC.

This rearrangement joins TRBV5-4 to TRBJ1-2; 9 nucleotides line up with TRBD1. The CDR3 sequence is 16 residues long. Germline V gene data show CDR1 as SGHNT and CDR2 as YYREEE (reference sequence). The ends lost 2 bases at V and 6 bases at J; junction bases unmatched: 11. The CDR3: CASSFVGQGRSDGYTF. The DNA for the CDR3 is TGTGCCAGCAGCTTCGTTGGACAGGGGAGGTCAGATGGCTACACCTTC.